This T cell receptor (beta chain) was obtained from a study of a mutant IDH1 vaccine in newly diagnosed glioma. Profiling relied on immunoSEQ multiplex PCR, and the TCRdb table lists in-frame clones only, not all of them. The sample includes tens of thousands of clones, more than 70% of them seen just once. This CDR3 region has 13 residues. Trimming removed 1 base at V and 1 base at J, with 6 bases between. The germline V gene has CDR1 SGHRS and CDR2 YFSETQ. Noted time point: baseline, week 1 (first vaccination visit). Treatment described: pre-vaccination baseline after standard-of-care therapy. V is TRBV5-1 and J is TRBJ2-7; D is unresolved. Sequenced here: peripheral blood mononuclear cells (PBMCs), sampled from a glioma patient treated with radiotherapy, temozolomide or both. The receptor was derived from a woman younger than 30 with glioma. Some clones in this sample may be carry-over from other donors' samples. As DNA, the CDR3 is TGCGCCAGCAGCTTGAGATCTTCCTACGAGCAGTACTTC. This encodes CASSLRSSYEQYF.